These T cell receptor beta chains were read from a single sample in a study of blood T cell repertoires in COVID-19. Profiling relied on immunoSEQ multiplex PCR, and the TCRdb table lists in-frame clones only, not all of them. Of approximately 200,000 clones listed, nearly 85% are singletons. The sequencing sample was made of peripheral blood. The origin of the receptors is a woman in her twenties or thirties with acute or convalescent COVID-19. The CDR3 runs from the conserved cysteine through the conserved F or W. A D gene is named only where the DNA matches it firmly. For some rows the clone size is stated as once, few or many, or as a class when expanded; others skip it.

v_call	d_call	clone_size	j_call	cdr3_aa	cdr3_nt
TRBV6-2/TRBV6-3	NA	once	TRBJ2-3	CASSYLFLSAYTDTQYF	TGTGCCAGCAGTTACCTATTCCTTAGCGCCTACACAGATACGCAGTATTTT
TRBV18	NA	NA	TRBJ2-6	CASSQGVAGANVLTF	TGTGCCAGCTCACAAGGGGTAGCCGGGGCCAACGTCCTGACTTTC
TRBV28	NA	NA	TRBJ1-2	CASIGGAPLDGYTF	TGTGCCAGCATAGGGGGGGCCCCATTAGATGGCTACACCTTC
TRBV6-6	TRBD1	NA	TRBJ1-4	CASSYSGTANEKLFF	TGTGCCAGCAGTTACTCGGGGACAGCTAATGAAAAACTGTTTTTT
TRBV30	NA	NA	TRBJ2-7	CAWRTGTYEQYF	TGTGCCTGGAGGACAGGAACCTACGAGCAGTACTTC
TRBV10-3	TRBD2	NA	TRBJ2-2	CAISEPRTADSSGRAVGNTGELFF	TGTGCCATCAGTGAGCCCAGGACCGCCGACTCTAGCGGGAGGGCGGTGGGGAACACCGGGGAGCTGTTTTTT
TRBV3-1/TRBV3-2	NA	NA	TRBJ2-2	CASSQVQVPTGELFF	TGTGCCAGCAGCCAAGTACAGGTCCCGACCGGGGAGCTGTTTTTT
TRBV7-8	TRBD2	NA	TRBJ2-3	CASSSQARLAVHTDTQYF	TGTGCCAGCAGCTCCCAGGCTCGTCTAGCGGTACACACAGATACGCAGTATTTT
TRBV4-2	NA	NA	TRBJ1-5	CASSRVTGISQPQHF	TGTGCCAGCAGCCGAGTAACAGGGATAAGTCAGCCCCAGCATTTT
TRBV7-2	NA	NA	TRBJ2-7	CASSLRQNGYEQYF	TGTGCCAGCAGCCTTAGACAGAACGGCTACGAGCAGTACTTC
TRBV28	NA	NA	TRBJ1-1	CASSWTLHTEAFF	TGTGCCAGCAGTTGGACACTCCACACTGAAGCTTTCTTT
TRBV2	NA	NA	TRBJ1-5	CASGYANSNQPQHF	TGTGCCAGCGGTTACGCGAATAGCAATCAGCCCCAGCATTTT
TRBV2	NA	few	TRBJ1-4	CASRRGSPNEKLFF	TGTGCCAGCAGGCGCGGGAGTCCTAATGAAAAACTGTTTTTT
TRBV4-3	NA	NA	TRBJ1-2	CASSQDWGLLYGYTF	TGCGCCAGCAGCCAAGATTGGGGGCTACTTTATGGCTACACCTTC
TRBV15	NA	few	TRBJ2-5	CATSRDSPGVGGETQYF	TGTGCCACCAGCAGGGACTCACCGGGAGTTGGAGGAGAGACCCAGTACTTC
TRBV7-6	NA	NA	TRBJ2-5	CASSLGGVPQETQYF	TGTGCCAGCAGCTTAGGCGGAGTCCCCCAAGAGACCCAGTACTTC
TRBV15	TRBD2	NA	TRBJ2-3	CATSRAGGGLAGGRDTQYF	TGTGCCACCAGCAGAGCCGGGGGAGGGCTAGCGGGAGGCCGGGATACGCAGTATTTT
TRBV11-2	NA	NA	TRBJ2-7	CASSLGVEQYF	TGTGCCAGCAGCCTAGGAGTCGAGCAGTACTTC
TRBV27	TRBD2	NA	TRBJ2-1	CASSFPGLAGAYNEQFF	TGTGCCAGCAGTTTTCCCGGACTAGCGGGAGCCTACAATGAGCAGTTCTTC
TRBV15	NA	NA	TRBJ1-6	CATSRDTGNSPLHF	TGTGCCACCAGCAGAGATACAGGGAATTCACCCCTCCACTTT
TRBV6-4	TRBD2	NA	TRBJ2-1	CASSDRGGSSYNEQFF	TGTGCCAGCAGTGACCGGGGGGGGAGCTCCTACAATGAGCAGTTCTTC
TRBV5-1	NA	NA	TRBJ1-2	CASSLDGQPNYGYTF	TGCGCCAGCAGCTTGGACGGACAGCCAAACTATGGCTACACCTTC